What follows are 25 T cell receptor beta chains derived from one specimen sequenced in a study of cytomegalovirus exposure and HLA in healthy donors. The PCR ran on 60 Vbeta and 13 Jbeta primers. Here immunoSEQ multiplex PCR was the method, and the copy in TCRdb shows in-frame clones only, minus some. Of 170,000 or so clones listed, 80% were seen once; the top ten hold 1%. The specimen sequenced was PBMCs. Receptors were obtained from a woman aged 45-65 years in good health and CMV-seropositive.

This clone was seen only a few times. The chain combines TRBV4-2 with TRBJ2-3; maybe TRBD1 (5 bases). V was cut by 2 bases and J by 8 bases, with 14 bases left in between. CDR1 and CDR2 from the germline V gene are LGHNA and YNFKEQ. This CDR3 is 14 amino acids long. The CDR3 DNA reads TGTGCCAGCAGCCAAAAAGGGGTCCTACCTACGCAGTATTTT. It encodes CASSQKGVLPTQYF.

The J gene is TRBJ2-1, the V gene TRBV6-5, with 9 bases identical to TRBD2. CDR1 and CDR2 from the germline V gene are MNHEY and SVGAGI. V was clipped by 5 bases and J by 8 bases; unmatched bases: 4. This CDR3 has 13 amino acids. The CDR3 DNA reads TGTGCCAGCAGTCTAGCGGGGTCGGATGAGCAGTTCTTC. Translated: CASSLAGSDEQFF.

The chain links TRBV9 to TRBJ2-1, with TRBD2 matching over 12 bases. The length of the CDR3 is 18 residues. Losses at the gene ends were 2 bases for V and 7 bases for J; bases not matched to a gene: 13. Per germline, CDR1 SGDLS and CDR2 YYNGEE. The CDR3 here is CASSVSGFLAGGPNEQFF. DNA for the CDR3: TGTGCCAGCAGCGTGAGTGGATTTCTAGCGGGGGGGCCGAATGAGCAGTTCTTC.

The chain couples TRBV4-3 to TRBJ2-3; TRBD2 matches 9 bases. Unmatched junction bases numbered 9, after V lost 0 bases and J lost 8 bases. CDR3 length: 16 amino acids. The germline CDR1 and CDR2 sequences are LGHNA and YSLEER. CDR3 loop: CASSQEGVSTSGTQYF. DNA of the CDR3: TGCGCCAGCAGCCAAGAAGGGGTATCGACTAGCGGTACGCAGTATTTT.

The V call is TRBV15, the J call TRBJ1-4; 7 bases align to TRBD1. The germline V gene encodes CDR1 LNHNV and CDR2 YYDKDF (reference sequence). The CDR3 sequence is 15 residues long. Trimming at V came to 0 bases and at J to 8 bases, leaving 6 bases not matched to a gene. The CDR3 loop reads CATSRDPGGVEKLFF. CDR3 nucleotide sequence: TGTGCCACCAGCAGAGATCCAGGGGGTGTCGAAAAACTGTTTTTT.

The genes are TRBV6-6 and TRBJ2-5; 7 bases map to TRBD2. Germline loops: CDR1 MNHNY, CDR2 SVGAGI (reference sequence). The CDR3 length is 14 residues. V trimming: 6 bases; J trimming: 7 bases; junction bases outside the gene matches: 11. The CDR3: CASSPGTPGGTQYF. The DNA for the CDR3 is TGTGCCAGCAGCCCCGGGACCCCGGGAGGGACCCAGTACTTC.

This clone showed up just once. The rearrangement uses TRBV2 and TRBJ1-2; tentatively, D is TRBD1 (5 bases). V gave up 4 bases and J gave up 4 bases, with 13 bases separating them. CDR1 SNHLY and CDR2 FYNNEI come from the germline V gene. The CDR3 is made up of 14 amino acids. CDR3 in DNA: TGTGCCAGCAGTGTCCCCTCGACAGCCTATGGCTACACCTTC. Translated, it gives CASSVPSTAYGYTF.

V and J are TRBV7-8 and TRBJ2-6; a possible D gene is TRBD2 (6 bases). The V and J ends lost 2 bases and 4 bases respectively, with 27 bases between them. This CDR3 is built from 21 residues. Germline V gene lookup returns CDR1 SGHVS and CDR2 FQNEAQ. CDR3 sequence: CASSLRYPGTFYSAGANVLTF. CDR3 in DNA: TGTGCCAGCAGCTTACGTTATCCCGGGACTTTCTACTCTGCCGGGGCCAACGTCCTGACTTTC.

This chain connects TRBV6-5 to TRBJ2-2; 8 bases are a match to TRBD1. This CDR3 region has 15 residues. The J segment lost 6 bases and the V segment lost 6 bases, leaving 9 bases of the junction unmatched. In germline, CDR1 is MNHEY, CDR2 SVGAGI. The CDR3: CASRPQPTGAGELFF. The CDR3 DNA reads TGTGCCAGCAGACCCCAACCGACAGGGGCCGGGGAGCTGTTTTTT.

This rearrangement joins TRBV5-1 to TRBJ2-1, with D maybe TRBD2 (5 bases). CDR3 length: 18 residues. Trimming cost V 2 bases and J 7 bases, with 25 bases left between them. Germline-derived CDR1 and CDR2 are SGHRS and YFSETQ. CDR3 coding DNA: TGCGCCAGCAGCTTTAAAACTAGTCCGGTTTACATCGAAAATGAGCAGTTCTTC. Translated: CASSFKTSPVYIENEQFF.

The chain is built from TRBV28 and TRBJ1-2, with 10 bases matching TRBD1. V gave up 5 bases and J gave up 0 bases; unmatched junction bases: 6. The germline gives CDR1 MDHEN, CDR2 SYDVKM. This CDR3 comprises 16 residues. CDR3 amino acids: CASSRQGAQSNYGYTF. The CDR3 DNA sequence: TGTGCCAGCAGTAGACAGGGGGCACAATCTAACTATGGCTACACCTTC.

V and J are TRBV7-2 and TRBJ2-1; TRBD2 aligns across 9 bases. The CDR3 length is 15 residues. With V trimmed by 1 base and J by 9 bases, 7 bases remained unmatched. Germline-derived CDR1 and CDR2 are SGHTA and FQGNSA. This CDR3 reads CASSLVRGGGGEQFF. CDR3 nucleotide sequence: TGTGCCAGCAGCTTAGTGCGGGGCGGGGGGGGTGAGCAGTTCTTC.

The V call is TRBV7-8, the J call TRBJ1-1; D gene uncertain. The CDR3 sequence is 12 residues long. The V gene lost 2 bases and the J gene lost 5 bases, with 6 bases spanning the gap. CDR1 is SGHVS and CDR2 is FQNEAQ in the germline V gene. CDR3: CASSLPGTEAFF. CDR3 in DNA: TGTGCCAGCAGCTTACCGGGTACTGAAGCTTTCTTT.

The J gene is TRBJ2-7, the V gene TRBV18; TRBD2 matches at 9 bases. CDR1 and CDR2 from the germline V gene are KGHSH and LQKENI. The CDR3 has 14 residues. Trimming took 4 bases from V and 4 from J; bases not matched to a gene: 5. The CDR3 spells CASSRLADPYEQYF. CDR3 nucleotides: TGTGCCAGCTCACGACTAGCGGACCCATACGAGCAGTACTTC.

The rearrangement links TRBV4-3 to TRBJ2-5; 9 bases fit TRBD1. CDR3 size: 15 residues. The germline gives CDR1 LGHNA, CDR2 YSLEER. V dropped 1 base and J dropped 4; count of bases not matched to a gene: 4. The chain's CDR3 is CASSQVVTGGETQYF. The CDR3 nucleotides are TGCGCCAGCAGCCAAGTAGTGACAGGGGGAGAGACCCAGTACTTC.

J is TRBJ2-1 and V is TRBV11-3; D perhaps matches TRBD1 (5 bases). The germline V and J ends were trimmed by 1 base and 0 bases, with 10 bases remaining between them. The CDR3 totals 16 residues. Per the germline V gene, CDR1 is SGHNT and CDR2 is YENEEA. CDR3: CASSLGGLSSYNEQFF. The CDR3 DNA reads TGTGCCAGCAGCTTAGGGGGCCTAAGCTCCTACAATGAGCAGTTCTTC.

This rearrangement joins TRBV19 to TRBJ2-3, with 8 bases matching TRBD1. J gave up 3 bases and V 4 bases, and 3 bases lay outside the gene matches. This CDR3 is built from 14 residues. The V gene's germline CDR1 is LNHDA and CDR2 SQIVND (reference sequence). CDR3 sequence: CASSNNRGTDTQYF. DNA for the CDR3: TGTGCCAGTAGTAACAACAGGGGGACAGATACGCAGTATTTT. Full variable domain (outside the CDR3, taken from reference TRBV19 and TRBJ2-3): DGGITQSPKYLFRKEGQNVTLSCEQNLNHDAMYWYRQDPGQGLRLIYYSQIVNDFQKGDIAEGYSVSREKKESFPLTVTSAQKNPTAFYLCASSNNRGTDTQYFGPGTRLTVL.

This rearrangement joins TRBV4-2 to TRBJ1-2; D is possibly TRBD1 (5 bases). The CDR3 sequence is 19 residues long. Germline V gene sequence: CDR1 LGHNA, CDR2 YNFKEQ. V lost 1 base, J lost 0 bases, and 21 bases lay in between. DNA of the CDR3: TGTGCCAGCAGCCAAGTTCCTCGCGCACCAACGACAGCTAACTATGGCTACACCTTC. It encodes CASSQVPRAPTTANYGYTF.

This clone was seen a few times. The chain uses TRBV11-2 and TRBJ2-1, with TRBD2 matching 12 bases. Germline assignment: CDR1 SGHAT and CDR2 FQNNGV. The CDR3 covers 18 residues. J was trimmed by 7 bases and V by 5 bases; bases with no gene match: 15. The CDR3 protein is CASSPGGLAGGLINEQFF. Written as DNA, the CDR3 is TGTGCCAGCAGCCCCGGCGGGCTAGCGGGAGGGCTTATAAATGAGCAGTTCTTC.

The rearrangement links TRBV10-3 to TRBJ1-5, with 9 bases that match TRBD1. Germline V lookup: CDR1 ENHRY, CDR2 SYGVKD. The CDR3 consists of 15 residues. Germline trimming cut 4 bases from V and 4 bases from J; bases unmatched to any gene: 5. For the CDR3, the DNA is TGTGCCATCAGTGGGACAGGGGCCGGAAATCAGCCCCAGCATTTT. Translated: CAISGTGAGNQPQHF.

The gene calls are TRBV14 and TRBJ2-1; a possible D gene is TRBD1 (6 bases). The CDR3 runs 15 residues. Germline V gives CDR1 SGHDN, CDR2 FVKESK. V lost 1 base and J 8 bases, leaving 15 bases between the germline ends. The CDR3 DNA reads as TGTGCCAGCAGCCAAGCTGTAGGGGGTTTGGATGAGCAGTTCTTC. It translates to CASSQAVGGLDEQFF.

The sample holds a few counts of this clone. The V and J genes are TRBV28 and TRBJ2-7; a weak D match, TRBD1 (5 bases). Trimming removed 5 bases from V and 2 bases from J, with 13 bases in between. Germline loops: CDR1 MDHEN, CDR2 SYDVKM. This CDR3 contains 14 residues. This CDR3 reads CASSPRTITYEQYF. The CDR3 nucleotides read TGTGCCAGCAGTCCTCGGACAATCACCTACGAGCAGTACTTC.

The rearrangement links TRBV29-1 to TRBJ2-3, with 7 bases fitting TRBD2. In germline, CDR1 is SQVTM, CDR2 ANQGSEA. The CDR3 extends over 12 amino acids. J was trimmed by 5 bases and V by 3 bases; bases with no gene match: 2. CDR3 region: CSVDREGDTQYF. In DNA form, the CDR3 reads TGCAGCGTTGACAGGGAGGGAGATACGCAGTATTTT.

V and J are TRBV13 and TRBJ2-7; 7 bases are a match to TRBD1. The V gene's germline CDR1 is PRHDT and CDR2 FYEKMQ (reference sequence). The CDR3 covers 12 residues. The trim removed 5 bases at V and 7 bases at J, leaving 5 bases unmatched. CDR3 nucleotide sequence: TGTGCCAGCAGCCAGGAGGACAGGGAGCAGTACTTC. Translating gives CASSQEDREQYF. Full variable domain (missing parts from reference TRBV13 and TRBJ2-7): AAGVIQSPRHLIKEKRETATLKCYPIPRHDTVYWYQQGPGQDPQFLISFYEKMQSDKGSIPDRFSAQQFSDYHSELNMSSLELGDSALYFCASSQEDREQYFGPGTRLTVT.

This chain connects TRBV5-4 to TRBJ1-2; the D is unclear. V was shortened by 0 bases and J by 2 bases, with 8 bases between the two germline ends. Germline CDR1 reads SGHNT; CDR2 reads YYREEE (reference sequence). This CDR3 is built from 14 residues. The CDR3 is CASSLERNNYGYTF. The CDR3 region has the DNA TGTGCCAGCAGCTTGGAGCGCAACAACTATGGCTACACCTTC.